What follows is one TCR beta chain and its context. Its antigen remains unknown. V trimming: 5 bases; J trimming: 7 bases; junction bases outside the gene matches: 9. The CDR3 is 15 residues long. The germline gives CDR1 SGHTA, CDR2 FQGTGA. Method: immunoSEQ multiplex PCR; TCRdb's copy keeps in-frame clones and lacks some. The repertoire has some 42,000 clones, roughly 84% of them found once; the top ten carry roughly 18%. Recipients boosted at about 4 weeks or about 12 weeks are pooled. The data originate from a study of T cell responses to AZD1222 COVID-19 vaccine. Study outcomes and limitations: Clonal diversity was possibly underestimated; the donors were predominantly white British and more often female. Spike as a whole was targeted by vaccine-associated CD4 TCRs, dominant at 160-218 and 743-854. The breadth and depth of Spike-specific TCRs increased once two AZD1222 doses had been given.

The chain carries TRBV7-3 and TRBJ1-5, with TRBD1 identical over 9 bases. Sample: peripheral blood, taken 28 days after the second AZD1222 dose. This sequence originates from an adult who received the AZD1222 COVID-19 vaccine. The CDR3 DNA follows: TGTGCCAGCAGCCCCGGGACAGGGATTCGGCAGCCCCAGCATTTT. This gives the protein CASSPGTGIRQPQHF.